The rows below give T cell receptor beta chains drawn from one sample of a study of T cells in Graves' hyperthyroidism and ophthalmopathy. Using its own MiXCR run on the multiplex PCR reads, TCRdb lists one record per CDR3 protein. This sample has hundreds of thousands of distinct CDR3 sequences, with about a sixth found just once. Specimen: blood. Receptors were obtained from a woman between 18 and 30 years old with Graves' ophthalmopathy. The CDR3 runs from the conserved cysteine through the conserved F or W. D genes are given only for firm matches. Size tells how often a clone was seen (once, few, many) or the class of an expanded clone, and some rows leave it out.

clone size,V gene,D gene,J gene,CDR3 protein,CDR3 DNA
many,TRBV7-2,TRBD1,TRBJ2-5,CASSGKGVGGLGETQYF,TGTGCCAGCAGCGGCAAGGGGGTAGGGGGCCTAGGAGAGACCCAGTACTTC
many,TRBV6-6,-,TRBJ2-7,CASSYSIVGGRDEQYF,TGTGCCAGCAGTTACTCGATAGTTGGTGGGCGGGACGAGCAGTACTTC
many,TRBV2,-,TRBJ2-2,CASSDTNTGELFF,TGTGCCAGCAGTGACACCAACACCGGGGAGCTGTTTTTT
-,TRBV20-1,TRBD2,TRBJ2-1,CSASGRVFINEQFF,TGCAGTGCTAGCGGGAGGGTCTTTATTAATGAGCAGTTCTTC
many,TRBV5-1,-,TRBJ2-5,CASSSSGAGRETQYF,TGCGCCAGCAGCTCCTCGGGGGCCGGGAGGGAGACCCAGTACTTC
many,TRBV5-8,-,TRBJ2-3,CASSLEGRAGDTQYF,TGTGCCAGCAGCTTGGAGGGCAGGGCAGGAGATACGCAGTATTTT
many,TRBV20-1,TRBD2,TRBJ2-5,CSARGLAKETWTQYF,TGCAGTGCTAGGGGACTAGCTAAAGAAACTTGGACCCAGTACTTC
many,TRBV18,TRBD1,TRBJ2-1,CASSPPPRGPSYNEQFF,TGTGCCAGCTCACCACCTCCCAGGGGGCCCTCCTACAATGAGCAGTTCTTC
many,TRBV5-1,-,TRBJ1-3,CASSPGAGNTIYF,TGCGCCAGCAGTCCGGGGGCCGGAAACACCATATATTTT
many,TRBV20-1,-,TRBJ1-2,CSARVFTGGVYTF,TGCAGTGCTAGAGTATTTACCGGGGGGGTCTACACCTTC
many,TRBV12-3/TRBV12-4,TRBD1,TRBJ2-5,CASRPDRLQETQYF,TGTGCCAGCAGACCGGACAGGCTCCAAGAGACCCAGTACTTC
-,TRBV11-1,TRBD2,TRBJ2-3,CASSILQTSGLPDTQYF,TGTGCCAGCAGCATCCTCCAAACTAGCGGGCTGCCAGATACGCAGTATTTT
many,TRBV18,-,TRBJ2-1,CASSPGRDEQFF,TGTGCCAGCTCACCCGGGAGAGATGAGCAGTTCTTC
many,TRBV4-3,-,TRBJ2-3,CASSQGGGAGTDTQYF,TGCGCCAGCAGCCAAGGTGGCGGTGCGGGCACAGATACGCAGTATTTT